This TCR beta chain was sequenced in a study of blood T cell repertoires in COVID-19. About the study: Whether acute or convalescent, the COVID-19 samples came from the United States, Italy and Spain.

The CDR3 sequence is 14 residues long. The ends were cut back, 6 bases at V and 0 bases at J, with 12 bases in the middle. The germline gives CDR1 SNHLY, CDR2 FYNNEI. In the authors' workflow: The authors estimated nucleated cell counts from reference gene primer amplification. The repertoire was sequenced with immunoSEQ multiplex PCR; TCRdb's copy has only in-frame clones and lacks some. V and J calls and clone size are those listed in that table; D and trimming were worked out from the DNA. The repertoire includes about 280,000 clones, around 90% of them detected once, and less than 2% sits in the top ten. Participants spanned ages roughly 18 to 95 years and resided in over 20 US areas. Donors were grouped by their self-reported clinical history.

The clonotype originates from a woman aged 18-30 years with acute COVID-19. The V and J genes are TRBV2 and TRBJ2-7; the D is unclear. The sample taken for sequencing was PBMCs or T cells enriched from blood (not recorded which). CDR3 amino acids: CASSDPQSSYEQYF. The CDR3 nucleotides read TGTGCCAGCAGCGATCCACAGAGCTCCTACGAGCAGTACTTC. The full variable domain, completed using reference TRBV2 and TRBJ2-7, is EPEVTQTPSHQVTQMGQEVILRCVPISNHLYFYWYRQILGQKVEFLVSFYNNEISEKSEIFDDQFSVERPDGSNFTLKIRSTKLEDSAMYFCASSDPQSSYEQYFGPGTRLTVT.